This T cell receptor (beta chain) was profiled in a study of post-analysis software for immune sequencing data. Findings and caveats of the study: Batch-mates among the samples co-clustered strongly by F measure. Controls had significantly higher normalized Chao1 diversity than multiple sclerosis patients. Controls had lower frequencies than patients of five or six TRBV segments, which included TRBV5-6, TRBV5-1 and TRBV20-1.

With respect to this clonotype: The antigen is unknown.

The germline V gene encodes CDR1 DFQATT and CDR2 SNEGSKA (reference sequence). This CDR3 spans 12 amino acids. V trimming: 6 bases; J trimming: 0 bases; junction bases outside the gene matches: 2. cDNA libraries for TCR beta contained unique molecular identifiers. Each CDR3 protein gets one entry after TCRdb re-called the PCR reads with MiXCR. The table has 750,000 to 900,000 distinct CDR3 sequences, 40% to 55% seen once; the top ten hold over 4.5%. This receptor was identified in a girl aged 10 to 17 with multiple sclerosis. The chain has TRBV20-1 and TRBJ2-7; 7 positions agree with TRBD1. Sequencing was performed on blood. The CDR3 sequence: CSAGTVSYEQYF. The CDR3, as DNA: TGCAGTGCCGGGACAGTCTCCTACGAGCAGTACTTC.